The rows below give T cell receptor beta chains drawn from one sample of a study of post-analysis software for immune sequencing data. Using its own MiXCR run on the PCR reads, TCRdb lists one record per CDR3 protein. The data hold 450,000 to 650,000 distinct CDR3 sequences, with roughly two fifths observed a single time. Sequenced: blood. All receptors come from a girl between 5 and 17 years old with multiple sclerosis. Both conserved end residues are part of each CDR3. Each record gives: clone size, V gene, D gene, J gene, CDR3 protein, CDR3 DNA. D genes are given only for firm matches. The listing skips clone size in some rows; elsewhere it reads once, few, many or a size class.

abundance: few; v_gene: TRBV7-8; d_gene: NA; j_gene: TRBJ1-2; CDR3aa: CASSLGEFGYTF; CDR3nt: TGTGCCAGCAGCTTAGGCGAATTCGGCTACACCTTC
abundance: once; v_gene: TRBV10-3; d_gene: NA; j_gene: TRBJ1-5; CDR3aa: CAISEIRAVWQPQHF; CDR3nt: TGTGCCATCAGTGAAATAAGGGCGGTATGGCAGCCCCAGCATTTT
abundance: few; v_gene: TRBV20-1; d_gene: NA; j_gene: TRBJ2-1; CDR3aa: CSASPLSPATSYNEQFF; CDR3nt: TGCAGTGCTAGTCCCCTATCCCCAGCCACCTCCTACAATGAGCAGTTCTTC
abundance: many; v_gene: TRBV6-5; d_gene: TRBD2; j_gene: TRBJ2-7; CDR3aa: CASRRRERYEQYF; CDR3nt: TGTGCCAGCAGACGGCGGGAGAGGTACGAGCAGTACTTC
abundance: NA; v_gene: TRBV4-1; d_gene: NA; j_gene: TRBJ1-2; CDR3aa: CASSPRNGNYGYTF; CDR3nt: TGCGCCAGCAGCCCGAGGAACGGTAACTATGGCTACACCTTC
abundance: few; v_gene: TRBV10-1; d_gene: NA; j_gene: TRBJ2-7; CDR3aa: CASSGGTDYEQYF; CDR3nt: TGCGCCAGCAGCGGCGGGACAGACTACGAGCAGTACTTC
abundance: few; v_gene: TRBV5-5; d_gene: TRBD2; j_gene: TRBJ2-5; CDR3aa: CASSLGASGGVETQYF; CDR3nt: TGTGCCAGCAGCTTGGGAGCTAGCGGGGGGGTAGAGACCCAGTACTTC
abundance: NA; v_gene: TRBV27; d_gene: NA; j_gene: TRBJ2-5; CDR3aa: CARETQYF; CDR3nt: TGTGCCAGGGAGACCCAGTACTTC
abundance: NA; v_gene: TRBV12-3/TRBV12-4; d_gene: TRBD2; j_gene: TRBJ2-4; CDR3aa: CASRRGLAGGLAKNIQYF; CDR3nt: TGTGCCAGCAGGCGGGGACTAGCGGGAGGTTTAGCCAAAAACATTCAGTACTTC
abundance: few; v_gene: TRBV4-1; d_gene: NA; j_gene: TRBJ2-3; CDR3aa: CASSQPERAQYF; CDR3nt: TGCGCCAGCAGCCAACCCGAACGGGCGCAGTATTTT
abundance: NA; v_gene: TRBV5-1; d_gene: TRBD2; j_gene: TRBJ2-3; CDR3aa: CASSFRLADYTDTQYF; CDR3nt: TGCGCCAGCAGCTTCAGGCTAGCGGATTACACAGATACGCAGTATTTT
abundance: NA; v_gene: TRBV12-3/TRBV12-4; d_gene: NA; j_gene: TRBJ2-1; CDR3aa: CASRRGGVMFDEQFF; CDR3nt: TGTGCCAGCAGACGTGGGGGTGTAATGTTCGATGAGCAGTTCTTC
abundance: NA; v_gene: TRBV10-3; d_gene: NA; j_gene: TRBJ1-1; CDR3aa: CAISGAARVGAEAFF; CDR3nt: TGCGCCATCAGTGGAGCGGCGAGGGTCGGAGCTGAAGCTTTCTTT
abundance: few; v_gene: TRBV5-1; d_gene: NA; j_gene: TRBJ2-4; CDR3aa: CASSSGGGNIQYF; CDR3nt: TGCGCCAGCAGCTCCGGTGGGGGGAACATTCAGTACTTC
abundance: once; v_gene: TRBV20-1; d_gene: NA; j_gene: TRBJ2-4; CDR3aa: CSARDRFAIQYF; CDR3nt: TGCAGTGCTAGAGATCGGTTCGCCATTCAGTACTTC
abundance: NA; v_gene: TRBV2; d_gene: NA; j_gene: TRBJ1-1; CDR3aa: CASLGGADTEAFF; CDR3nt: TGTGCCAGCCTCGGGGGGGCGGACACTGAAGCTTTCTTT
abundance: NA; v_gene: TRBV5-5; d_gene: TRBD2; j_gene: TRBJ2-3; CDR3aa: CASSAGLAGALDTQYF; CDR3nt: TGTGCCAGCAGCGCAGGACTAGCGGGGGCTTTAGATACGCAGTATTTT
abundance: NA; v_gene: TRBV6-2/TRBV6-3; d_gene: NA; j_gene: TRBJ2-7; CDR3aa: CASSHWGKYYEQYF; CDR3nt: TGTGCCAGCAGTCACTGGGGGAAATACTACGAGCAGTACTTC
abundance: few; v_gene: TRBV4-1; d_gene: NA; j_gene: TRBJ2-3; CDR3aa: CASSQGPEADTDTQYF; CDR3nt: TGCGCCAGCAGCCAAGGGCCCGAGGCAGACACAGATACGCAGTATTTT
abundance: few; v_gene: TRBV10-3; d_gene: NA; j_gene: TRBJ2-5; CDR3aa: CAISDNGESETQYF; CDR3nt: TGTGCCATCAGTGACAATGGGGAGTCGGAGACCCAGTACTTC
abundance: NA; v_gene: TRBV7-8; d_gene: NA; j_gene: TRBJ2-3; CDR3aa: CASSSPGGGGRPDTQYF; CDR3nt: TGTGCCAGCAGCTCCCCCGGGGGAGGGGGTCGCCCGGATACGCAGTATTTT
abundance: NA; v_gene: TRBV12-3/TRBV12-4; d_gene: TRBD2; j_gene: TRBJ2-1; CDR3aa: CASSPGTSLYNEQFF; CDR3nt: TGTGCCAGCAGTCCCGGGACTAGCTTATACAATGAGCAGTTCTTC
abundance: NA; v_gene: TRBV20-1; d_gene: NA; j_gene: TRBJ2-5; CDR3aa: CSARVRGSQETQYF; CDR3nt: TGCAGTGCTAGAGTCCGCGGAAGCCAAGAGACCCAGTACTTC
abundance: NA; v_gene: TRBV5-4; d_gene: TRBD1; j_gene: TRBJ2-1; CDR3aa: CASSLGGTGEEQFF; CDR3nt: TGTGCCAGCAGCTTGGGCGGGACAGGGGAGGAGCAGTTCTTC
abundance: few; v_gene: TRBV29-1; d_gene: NA; j_gene: TRBJ2-1; CDR3aa: CSVEDRWGWGYNEQFF; CDR3nt: TGCAGCGTTGAAGATCGGTGGGGGTGGGGTTACAATGAGCAGTTCTTC
abundance: NA; v_gene: TRBV7-9; d_gene: NA; j_gene: TRBJ2-7; CDR3aa: CASSLGSGRAYEQYF; CDR3nt: TGTGCCAGCAGCTTAGGGTCGGGTCGCGCCTACGAGCAGTACTTC
abundance: NA; v_gene: TRBV12-3/TRBV12-4; d_gene: TRBD2; j_gene: TRBJ2-5; CDR3aa: CASSLPGGQETQYF; CDR3nt: TGTGCCAGCAGTTTACCGGGGGGTCAAGAGACCCAGTACTTC
abundance: NA; v_gene: TRBV29-1; d_gene: TRBD1; j_gene: TRBJ1-4; CDR3aa: CSVGDRGKEKLFF; CDR3nt: TGCAGCGTTGGGGACAGGGGAAAGGAAAAACTGTTTTTT
abundance: NA; v_gene: TRBV29-1; d_gene: NA; j_gene: TRBJ1-2; CDR3aa: CSVGGLLVRSYTF; CDR3nt: TGCAGCGTGGGGGGGCTACTTGTAAGGAGCTACACCTTC
abundance: many; v_gene: TRBV12-3/TRBV12-4; d_gene: TRBD2; j_gene: TRBJ2-7; CDR3aa: CASSLDSTVSGRVYEQYF; CDR3nt: TGTGCCAGCAGTTTAGATTCCACGGTTAGCGGGAGGGTTTACGAGCAGTACTTC
abundance: NA; v_gene: TRBV29-1; d_gene: NA; j_gene: TRBJ2-5; CDR3aa: CSARTSGGQETQYF; CDR3nt: TGCAGCGCCCGAACTTCCGGGGGCCAAGAGACCCAGTACTTC
abundance: NA; v_gene: TRBV28; d_gene: NA; j_gene: TRBJ2-7; CDR3aa: CASSLLTRGPYEQYF; CDR3nt: TGTGCCAGCAGTTTACTAACAAGGGGCCCCTACGAGCAGTACTTC
abundance: many; v_gene: TRBV6-6; d_gene: TRBD2; j_gene: TRBJ2-3; CDR3aa: CASSPSGDSDTQYF; CDR3nt: TGTGCCAGCAGCCCTAGCGGGGACTCAGATACGCAGTATTTT
abundance: NA; v_gene: TRBV7-9; d_gene: NA; j_gene: TRBJ2-3; CDR3aa: CASSSPRVAENTDTQYF; CDR3nt: TGTGCCAGCAGCTCCCCTCGTGTAGCGGAGAACACAGATACGCAGTATTTT
abundance: NA; v_gene: TRBV7-9; d_gene: NA; j_gene: TRBJ1-5; CDR3aa: CASSLGQGTTSNQPQHF; CDR3nt: TGTGCCAGCAGCTTAGGGCAGGGAACGACTAGCAATCAGCCCCAGCATTTT
abundance: NA; v_gene: TRBV5-1; d_gene: NA; j_gene: TRBJ2-3; CDR3aa: CASRLQTDTQYF; CDR3nt: TGCGCCAGTAGACTCCAAACAGATACGCAGTATTTT
abundance: few; v_gene: TRBV7-2; d_gene: TRBD2; j_gene: TRBJ2-5; CDR3aa: CASSLGLRTSGQETQYF; CDR3nt: TGTGCCAGCAGCTTAGGTCTTCGGACTAGCGGCCAAGAGACCCAGTACTTC
abundance: NA; v_gene: TRBV5-1; d_gene: TRBD1; j_gene: TRBJ1-5; CDR3aa: CASSLGDSNNQPQHF; CDR3nt: TGCGCCAGCAGCCTGGGGGACAGTAACAATCAGCCCCAGCATTTT
abundance: NA; v_gene: TRBV20-1; d_gene: TRBD1; j_gene: TRBJ1-2; CDR3aa: CSATGEPNYGYTF; CDR3nt: TGCAGTGCCACAGGGGAGCCCAACTATGGCTACACCTTC
abundance: few; v_gene: TRBV4-2; d_gene: TRBD2; j_gene: TRBJ2-5; CDR3aa: CASSQDLTSGRQETQYF; CDR3nt: TGTGCCAGCAGCCAAGATTTGACTAGCGGGAGGCAAGAGACCCAGTACTTC
abundance: NA; v_gene: TRBV6-8; d_gene: NA; j_gene: TRBJ1-5; CDR3aa: CAQDENQPQHF; CDR3nt: TGTGCCCAGGACGAAAATCAGCCCCAGCATTTT
abundance: few; v_gene: TRBV7-8; d_gene: TRBD1; j_gene: TRBJ1-1; CDR3aa: CASSHRQGGASEAFF; CDR3nt: TGTGCCAGCAGCCACAGACAGGGGGGTGCTTCTGAAGCTTTCTTT
abundance: many; v_gene: TRBV12-3/TRBV12-4; d_gene: NA; j_gene: TRBJ2-5; CDR3aa: CASSLVSQETQYF; CDR3nt: TGTGCCAGCAGCTTGGTTAGCCAAGAGACCCAGTACTTC
abundance: NA; v_gene: TRBV5-1; d_gene: TRBD1; j_gene: TRBJ1-1; CDR3aa: CASSTGQGAMNTEAFF; CDR3nt: TGCGCCAGCAGCACGGGACAGGGAGCTATGAACACTGAAGCTTTCTTT
abundance: NA; v_gene: TRBV3-1; d_gene: NA; j_gene: TRBJ2-5; CDR3aa: CASSPQGVQETQYF; CDR3nt: TGTGCCAGCAGCCCCCAGGGAGTACAAGAGACCCAGTACTTC
abundance: few; v_gene: TRBV29-1; d_gene: TRBD1; j_gene: TRBJ1-1; CDR3aa: CSVLAGWRGGQNTEAFF; CDR3nt: TGCAGCGTTTTGGCCGGGTGGAGAGGGGGCCAGAACACTGAAGCTTTCTTT
abundance: few; v_gene: TRBV20-1; d_gene: NA; j_gene: TRBJ2-3; CDR3aa: CSASDFKFPDTQYF; CDR3nt: TGCAGTGCTAGTGACTTTAAGTTCCCGGATACGCAGTATTTT
abundance: NA; v_gene: TRBV4-1; d_gene: TRBD1; j_gene: TRBJ1-2; CDR3aa: CASSQAPGQNPYGYTF; CDR3nt: TGCGCCAGCAGCCAAGCACCGGGACAGAATCCATATGGCTACACCTTC
abundance: NA; v_gene: TRBV7-9; d_gene: NA; j_gene: TRBJ1-6; CDR3aa: CASSFGDTPNSPLHF; CDR3nt: TGTGCCAGCAGCTTCGGGGATACTCCTAATTCACCCCTCCACTTT
abundance: NA; v_gene: TRBV12-3/TRBV12-4; d_gene: NA; j_gene: TRBJ2-4; CDR3aa: CAGSSSVQPNIQYF; CDR3nt: TGTGCCGGCAGTTCCTCGGTGCAGCCAAACATCCAGTACTTC
abundance: NA; v_gene: TRBV20-1; d_gene: NA; j_gene: TRBJ2-5; CDR3aa: CSARKTGTQETQYF; CDR3nt: TGCAGTGCTAGAAAGACAGGGACTCAAGAGACCCAGTACTTC
abundance: NA; v_gene: TRBV28; d_gene: TRBD2; j_gene: TRBJ2-4; CDR3aa: CASSPIGLAGALAKNIQYF; CDR3nt: TGTGCCAGCAGTCCCATCGGACTAGCGGGAGCACTAGCCAAAAACATTCAGTACTTC
abundance: once; v_gene: TRBV29-1; d_gene: NA; j_gene: TRBJ1-1; CDR3aa: CSVVLQMNTEAFF; CDR3nt: TGCAGCGTTGTGTTACAGATGAACACTGAAGCTTTCTTT
abundance: few; v_gene: TRBV6-6; d_gene: TRBD1; j_gene: TRBJ1-2; CDR3aa: CASTRGQGEYGYTF; CDR3nt: TGTGCCAGCACCAGAGGACAGGGGGAATATGGCTACACCTTC
abundance: NA; v_gene: TRBV6-5; d_gene: TRBD2; j_gene: TRBJ2-1; CDR3aa: CASSYSSGGLDEQFF; CDR3nt: TGTGCCAGCAGTTACTCTAGCGGGGGGCTCGATGAGCAGTTCTTC
abundance: NA; v_gene: TRBV27; d_gene: NA; j_gene: TRBJ1-1; CDR3aa: CASMGRANTEAFF; CDR3nt: TGTGCCAGCATGGGCAGAGCAAACACTGAAGCTTTCTTT
abundance: NA; v_gene: TRBV20-1; d_gene: NA; j_gene: TRBJ2-7; CDR3aa: CSAREGLYEQYF; CDR3nt: TGCAGTGCTAGAGAGGGCCTCTACGAGCAGTACTTC
abundance: once; v_gene: TRBV5-1; d_gene: NA; j_gene: TRBJ1-1; CDR3aa: CASRIESEAFF; CDR3nt: TGCGCCAGCAGGATCGAATCTGAAGCTTTCTTT